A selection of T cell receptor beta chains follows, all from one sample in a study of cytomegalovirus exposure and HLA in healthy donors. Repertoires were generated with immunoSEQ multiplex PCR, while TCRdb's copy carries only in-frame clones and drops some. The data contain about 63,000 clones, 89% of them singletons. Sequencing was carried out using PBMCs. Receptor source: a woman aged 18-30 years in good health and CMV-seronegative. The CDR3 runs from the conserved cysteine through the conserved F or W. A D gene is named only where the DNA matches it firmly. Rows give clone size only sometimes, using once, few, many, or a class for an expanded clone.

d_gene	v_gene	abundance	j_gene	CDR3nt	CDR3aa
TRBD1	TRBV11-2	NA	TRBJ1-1	TGTGCCGACGGACCAGGACAGGGCTTCATGAACACTGAAGCTTTCTTT	CADGPGQGFMNTEAFF
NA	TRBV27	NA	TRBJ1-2	TGTGCCAGCAGTTTTAGGGGCGGACGGGCGGACTATGGCTACACCTTC	CASSFRGGRADYGYTF
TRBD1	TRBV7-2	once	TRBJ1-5	TGTGCCAGCAGCTTATGGGCCAGGGGGGCGCTTCAGCCCCAGCATTTT	CASSLWARGALQPQHF
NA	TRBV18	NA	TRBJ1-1	TGTGCCAGCTCACCTCTCCCTCGACAGGCGGTGAACACTGAAGCTTTCTTT	CASSPLPRQAVNTEAFF
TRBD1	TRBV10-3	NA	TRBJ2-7	TGTGCCATCAGGACGACAGGGGCGACCTACGAGCAGTACTTC	CAIRTTGATYEQYF
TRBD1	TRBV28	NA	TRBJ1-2	TGTGCCAGCAGTTCCAGACAGGGGGTGGGCTATGGCTACACCTTC	CASSSRQGVGYGYTF
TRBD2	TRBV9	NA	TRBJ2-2	TGTGCCAGCAGCGTAGGGGCCTCCGGGACTAGCGGGAGGGTGATCACCGGGGAGCTGTTTTTT	CASSVGASGTSGRVITGELFF
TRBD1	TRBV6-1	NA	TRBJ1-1	TGTGCCAGCGGATCAACGGGACAGGGGCGCACTGAAGCTTTCTTT	CASGSTGQGRTEAFF
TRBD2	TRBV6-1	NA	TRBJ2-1	TGTGCCAGTTTAGCGGGAGGGCACTACAATGAGCAGTTCTTC	CASLAGGHYNEQFF
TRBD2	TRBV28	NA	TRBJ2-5	TGTGCCAGCAGTTTGCGGCTAGCGGCTCCCCAAGAGACCCAGTACTTC	CASSLRLAAPQETQYF
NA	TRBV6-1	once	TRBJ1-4	TGTGCCAGCAGTGCTAGGGGTGGGGAAAAACTGTTTTTT	CASSARGGEKLFF
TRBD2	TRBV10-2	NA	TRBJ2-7	TGCGCCAGCAGTACCCCACTAGCGGGAGCCCCCTACGAGCAGTACTTC	CASSTPLAGAPYEQYF
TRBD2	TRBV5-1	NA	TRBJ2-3	TGCGCCAGCAGCCCGGTTGGGGGGGTCAATACGCAGTATTTT	CASSPVGGVNTQYF
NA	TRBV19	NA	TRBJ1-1	TGTGCCAGTACTCCCCGGGGGGTAAATTTTGAGGCTTTCTTT	CASTPRGVNFEAFF
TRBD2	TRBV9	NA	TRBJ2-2	TGTGCCAGCAGCGGACGGACTAGCGGGAGAGCGAACACCGGGGAGCTGTTTTTT	CASSGRTSGRANTGELFF
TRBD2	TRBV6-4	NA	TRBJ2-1	TGTGCCAGCAGTGACTTAGCGGGAGTGGGCAATGAGCAGTTCTTC	CASSDLAGVGNEQFF
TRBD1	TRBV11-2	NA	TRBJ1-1	TGTGCCAGCAGCTTAGGGACAGGATTGGCTTTCTTT	CASSLGTGLAFF
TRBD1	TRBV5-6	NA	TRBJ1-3	TGTGCCAGCAGGCCGACAGGGGGAAACACCATATATTTT	CASRPTGGNTIYF
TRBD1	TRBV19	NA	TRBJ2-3	TGTGCCAGTAGTCCAATTGACAGGGATCCAGATACGCAGTATTTT	CASSPIDRDPDTQYF
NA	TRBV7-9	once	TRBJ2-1	TGTGCCAGCAGCTCAGGGCTATACAATGAGCAGTTCTTC	CASSSGLYNEQFF
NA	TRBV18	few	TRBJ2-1	TGTGCCAGCTCACCAGGGGACTTCCCCGACAATGAGCAGTTCTTC	CASSPGDFPDNEQFF
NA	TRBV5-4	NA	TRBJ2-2	TGTGCCAGCAGCTTGGGCATAGCGAACACCGGGGAGCTGTTTTTT	CASSLGIANTGELFF
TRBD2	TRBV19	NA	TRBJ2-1	TGTGCCACCAACGATCGGACTAGCGGAAATGAGCAGTTCTTC	CATNDRTSGNEQFF
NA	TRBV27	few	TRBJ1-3	TGTGCCAGCAGTTCAATGGACAGCCTAAGCTCTGGAAACACCATATATTTT	CASSSMDSLSSGNTIYF
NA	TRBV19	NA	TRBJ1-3	TGTGCCAGTAGTATTCGGGGTCGTACGAACACCATATATTTT	CASSIRGRTNTIYF
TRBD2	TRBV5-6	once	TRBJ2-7	TGTGCCAGCAGTAGAGGTCTAGCGGCTACCTACGAGCAGTACTTC	CASSRGLAATYEQYF
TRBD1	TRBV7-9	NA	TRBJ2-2	TGTGCCAGCAGCCCCCAGACAGGGTACAACACCGGGGAGCTGTTTTTT	CASSPQTGYNTGELFF
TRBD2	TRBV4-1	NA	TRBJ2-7	TGCGCCAGCAGCCAACCTAGCGGGAGCTACGAGCAGTACTTC	CASSQPSGSYEQYF
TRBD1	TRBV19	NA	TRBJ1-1	TGTGCCAGTAGTATCCCAAAACAGGGGAATAGTGAAGCTTTCTTT	CASSIPKQGNSEAFF
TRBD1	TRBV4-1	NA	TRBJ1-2	TGCGCCAGCAGCCAAGATTTCGGTCAGGGGGCTAGCTATGGCTACACCTTC	CASSQDFGQGASYGYTF
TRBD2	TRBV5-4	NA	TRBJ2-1	TGTGCCAGCAGCTCCCGGGGGGGCCAGGACAATGAGCAGTTCTTC	CASSSRGGQDNEQFF
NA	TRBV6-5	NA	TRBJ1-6	TGTGCCAGCAGTCCGACGGGTTATAATTCACCCCTCCACTTT	CASSPTGYNSPLHF
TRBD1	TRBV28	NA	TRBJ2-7	TGTGCCAGCAGTGAGGGACAGGGCTACGAGCAGTACTTC	CASSEGQGYEQYF
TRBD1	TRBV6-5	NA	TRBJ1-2	TGTGCCACTAGACAGGGGGGCAACTATGGCTACACCTTC	CATRQGGNYGYTF
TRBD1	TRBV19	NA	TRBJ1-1	TGTGCCAGTAGTATGGGGACAGGGGGCTGGTTCACTGAAGCTTTCTTT	CASSMGTGGWFTEAFF
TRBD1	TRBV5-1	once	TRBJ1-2	TGCGCCAGCAGCTCAGGACAGGGGAGCTTCGACGGCTACACCTTC	CASSSGQGSFDGYTF
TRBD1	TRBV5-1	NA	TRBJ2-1	TGCGCCAGCAGCATCGGACAGGGTGCCTACAATGAGCAGTTCTTC	CASSIGQGAYNEQFF
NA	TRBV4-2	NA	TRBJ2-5	TGTGCCAGCAGCCAAGGCAACGGGGGGCAACAAGAGACCCAGTACTTC	CASSQGNGGQQETQYF
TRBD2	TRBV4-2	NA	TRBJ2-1	TGTGCCAGCAGCCACACTGGAAGGACTAGCGGGGGGTTGTATGAGCAGTTCTTC	CASSHTGRTSGGLYEQFF
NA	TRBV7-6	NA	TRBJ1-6	TGTGCCAGCAGCTTAAATCCGGGTTCACCCCTCCACTTT	CASSLNPGSPLHF
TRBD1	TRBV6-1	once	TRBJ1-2	TGTGCCAGCAGGGACAGGGGATACTATGGCTACACCTTC	CASRDRGYYGYTF
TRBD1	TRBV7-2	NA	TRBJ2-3	TGTGCCAGCAGCTTATTCGGACAGGGCACAGATACGCAGTATTTT	CASSLFGQGTDTQYF
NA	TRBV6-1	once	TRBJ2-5	TGTGCCAGCACTTTCTTGGACCGACTAGGGGAGACCCAGTACTTC	CASTFLDRLGETQYF
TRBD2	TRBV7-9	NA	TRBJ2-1	TGTGCCAGCAGCTATACTCTTCTCCGGGCTAGCGGGGGTCCTGAGCAGTTCTTC	CASSYTLLRASGGPEQFF
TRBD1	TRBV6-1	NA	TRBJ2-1	TGTGCCAGCGACAGGGGGGCCTACAATGAGCAGTTCTTC	CASDRGAYNEQFF
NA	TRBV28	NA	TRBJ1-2	TGTGCCAGCAGTTCTCGGACAGCAACTAACTATGGCTACACCTTC	CASSSRTATNYGYTF
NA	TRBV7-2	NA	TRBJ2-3	TGTGCCAGCAGCTTATTGCGCGATACGCAGTATTTT	CASSLLRDTQYF
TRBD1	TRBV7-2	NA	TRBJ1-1	TGTGCCAGCAGCACGCGCCGACAGGGGTCTGCTGAAGCTTTCTTT	CASSTRRQGSAEAFF